The 8 T cell receptor beta chains below come from one sample, sequenced in a study of T cells in Graves' hyperthyroidism and ophthalmopathy (dated 2019 in TCRdb). Library preparation used multiplex PCR. Sequencing was performed on an Illumina HiSeq 2000. The TCR beta CDR3 regions were amplified from RNA transcripts. A first-round RT-PCR of the TCR CDR3 used the HTBI primer set with the Qiagen OneStep RT-PCR kit. TCRdb applied fastp at Q25 and MiXCR to the public reads, then kept only in-frame beta chains. Each entry is one CDR3 protein sequence, shown with its most common DNA and genes. Counted in this sample were a few hundred thousand distinct CDR3 sequences; approximately 15% of them appeared once. Clones ranked in the top ten supply under 3.5% of the sample. Sequenced sample: blood. These receptors all stem from a woman aged 40 to 55 with Graves' ophthalmopathy.

This clonotype was observed at least ten times. The rearrangement joins TRBV6-1 to TRBJ1-2, with 8 bases aligning to TRBD1. This CDR3 region has 17 residues. Per germline, CDR1 MNHNS and CDR2 SASEGT. V trimming: 5 bases; J trimming: 2 bases; junction bases outside the gene matches: 13. CDR3 loop: CASSKLLFGQGNYGYTF. In DNA form, the CDR3 reads TGTGCCAGCAGTAAACTGCTTTTCGGACAGGGAAACTATGGCTACACCTTC.

V is TRBV19 and J is TRBJ1-2; 10 bases match TRBD1. This CDR3 contains 13 residues. Per germline, CDR1 LNHDA and CDR2 SQIVND (reference sequence). V lost 7 bases to trimming and J lost 8 bases; unmatched junction nucleotides: 7. Written as DNA, the CDR3 is TGTGCCAGTAAGGGACAGGGGATAAGCGGCTACACCTTC. This sequence encodes CASKGQGISGYTF.

This clonotype came up many times. The gene calls are TRBV6-1 and TRBJ1-5, with D maybe TRBD1 (6 bases). CDR1 and CDR2 from the germline V gene are MNHNS and SASEGT. The CDR3 extends over 14 amino acids. Between the trimmed V and J ends, which lost 6 bases and 6 bases, there was a span of 15 bases. The CDR3 protein is CASRPQGNGQPQHF. The CDR3 region has the DNA TGTGCCAGCAGGCCACAGGGAAATGGTCAGCCCCAGCATTTT.

The rearrangement links TRBV30 to TRBJ1-5; D unresolved. V was shortened by 0 bases and J by 9 bases, with 12 bases between the two germline ends. Germline V gives CDR1 GTSNPN, CDR2 SVGIG (reference sequence). The CDR3 has 13 residues. The DNA of the CDR3 is TGTGCCTGGAGTGTAGAGGTGGCCAGGCCCCAGCATTTT. Its translation is CAWSVEVARPQHF.

In this sample, this clonotype turned up a few times. The chain couples TRBV27 to TRBJ2-2, with D possibly matching TRBD1 (6 bases). CDR1 and CDR2 (germline): MNHEY, SMNVEV (reference sequence). V was cut by 3 bases and J by 2 bases, with 16 bases left in between. This CDR3 is built from 17 residues. CDR3 nucleotides: TGTGCCAGCAGTTTTTTAGGGGGAAGACTCAACACCGGGGAGCTGTTTTTT. Translation gives CASSFLGGRLNTGELFF.

This clonotype occurred many times. The V gene is TRBV3-1, the J gene TRBJ2-7; D gene uncertain. The germline CDR1 and CDR2 sequences are LGHDT and YNNKEL (reference sequence). V gave up 4 bases and J gave up 2 bases, with 12 bases separating them. The CDR3 runs 14 residues. The CDR3 spells CASSRTEGPYEQYF. The CDR3 coding sequence is TGTGCCAGCAGCCGGACCGAAGGCCCCTACGAGCAGTACTTC.

This clonotype has at least ten counts. V is TRBV28 and J is TRBJ2-5; TRBD2 aligns across 9 bases. Germline loops: CDR1 MDHEN, CDR2 SYDVKM. V trimming: 6 bases; J trimming: 12 bases; junction bases outside the gene matches: 20. The CDR3 sequence is 16 residues long. The CDR3 nucleotides read TGTGCCAGCAGCCCCGGAGTGGCGGGAGGGCCCCAGGGCAAGTACTTC. Its translation: CASSPGVAGGPQGKYF.

This clonotype has just a few counts. The chain is built from TRBV11-2 and TRBJ2-7; 8 nucleotides align to TRBD1. The junction had 10 bases not matched to a gene; V was cut back by 5 bases and J by 4 bases. This CDR3 spans 15 amino acids. Germline CDR1 is SGHAT and CDR2 is FQNNGV. This CDR3 reads CASSPTGQGAYEQYF. The DNA of the CDR3 is TGTGCCAGCAGCCCTACCGGACAGGGAGCTTACGAGCAGTACTTC.